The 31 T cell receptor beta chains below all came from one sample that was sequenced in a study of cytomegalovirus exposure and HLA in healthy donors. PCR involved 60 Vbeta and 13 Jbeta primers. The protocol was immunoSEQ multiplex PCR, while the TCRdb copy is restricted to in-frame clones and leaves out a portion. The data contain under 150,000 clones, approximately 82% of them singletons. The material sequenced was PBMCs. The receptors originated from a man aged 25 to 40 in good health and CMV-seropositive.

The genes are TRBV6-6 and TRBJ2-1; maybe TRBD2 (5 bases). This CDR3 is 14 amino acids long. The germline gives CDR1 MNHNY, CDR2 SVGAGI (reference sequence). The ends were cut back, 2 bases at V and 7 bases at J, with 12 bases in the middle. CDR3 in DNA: TGTGCCAGCAGTTACCTCCCGACTACGAATGAGCAGTTCTTC. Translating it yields CASSYLPTTNEQFF.

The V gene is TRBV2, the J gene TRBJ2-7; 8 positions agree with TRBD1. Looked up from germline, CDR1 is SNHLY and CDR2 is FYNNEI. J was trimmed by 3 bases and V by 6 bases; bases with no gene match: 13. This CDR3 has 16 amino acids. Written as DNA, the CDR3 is TGTGCCAGCAGCTTACAGGGGGGCAGGGGCTTCTACGAGCAGTACTTC. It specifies CASSLQGGRGFYEQYF.

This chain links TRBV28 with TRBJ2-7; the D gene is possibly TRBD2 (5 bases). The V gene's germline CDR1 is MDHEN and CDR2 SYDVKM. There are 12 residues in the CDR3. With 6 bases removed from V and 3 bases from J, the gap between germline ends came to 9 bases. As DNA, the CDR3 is TGTGCCAGCAGCGCGGACTTCTACGAGCAGTACTTC. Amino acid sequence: CASSADFYEQYF. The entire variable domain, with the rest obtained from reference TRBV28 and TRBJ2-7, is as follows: DVKVTQSSRYLVKRTGEKVFLECVQDMDHENMFWYRQDPGLGLRLIYFSYDVKMKEKGDIPEGYSVSREKKERFSLILESASTNQTSMYLCASSADFYEQYFGPGTRLTVT.

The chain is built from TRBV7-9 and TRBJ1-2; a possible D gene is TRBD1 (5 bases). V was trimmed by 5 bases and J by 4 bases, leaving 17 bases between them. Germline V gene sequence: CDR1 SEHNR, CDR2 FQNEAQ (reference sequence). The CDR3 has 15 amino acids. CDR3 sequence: CASSPEQGGGYGYTF. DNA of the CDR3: TGTGCCAGCAGCCCCGAGCAGGGCGGTGGCTATGGCTACACCTTC.

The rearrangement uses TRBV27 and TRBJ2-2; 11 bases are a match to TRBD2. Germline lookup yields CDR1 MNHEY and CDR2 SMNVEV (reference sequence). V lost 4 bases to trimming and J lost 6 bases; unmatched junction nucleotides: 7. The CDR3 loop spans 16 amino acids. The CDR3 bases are TGTGCCAGCAGTTACCCTAGCGGGGGGCTGGCCGGGGAGCTGTTTTTT. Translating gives CASSYPSGGLAGELFF.

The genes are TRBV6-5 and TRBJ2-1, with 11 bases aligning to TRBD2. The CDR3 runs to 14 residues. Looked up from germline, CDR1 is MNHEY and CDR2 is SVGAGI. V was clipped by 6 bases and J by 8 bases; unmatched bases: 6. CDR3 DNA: TGTGCCAGCAGATTAGCGGGGGGGCCAGATGAGCAGTTCTTC. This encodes CASRLAGGPDEQFF.

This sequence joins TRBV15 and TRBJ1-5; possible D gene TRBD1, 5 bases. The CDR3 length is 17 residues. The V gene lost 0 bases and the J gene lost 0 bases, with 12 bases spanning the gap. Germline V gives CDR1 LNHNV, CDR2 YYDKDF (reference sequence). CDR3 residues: CATSRDRGVYSNQPQHF. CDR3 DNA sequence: TGTGCCACCAGCAGAGATCGGGGGGTCTATAGCAATCAGCCCCAGCATTTT.

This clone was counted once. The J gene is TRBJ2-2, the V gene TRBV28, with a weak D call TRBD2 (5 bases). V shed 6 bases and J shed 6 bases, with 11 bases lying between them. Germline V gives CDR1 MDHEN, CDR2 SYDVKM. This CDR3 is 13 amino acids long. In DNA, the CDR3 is TGTGCCAGCAGCCCCGCCGGGGCCGGGGAGCTGTTTTTT. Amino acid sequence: CASSPAGAGELFF. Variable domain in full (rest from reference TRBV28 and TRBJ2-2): DVKVTQSSRYLVKRTGEKVFLECVQDMDHENMFWYRQDPGLGLRLIYFSYDVKMKEKGDIPEGYSVSREKKERFSLILESASTNQTSMYLCASSPAGAGELFFGEGSRLTVL.

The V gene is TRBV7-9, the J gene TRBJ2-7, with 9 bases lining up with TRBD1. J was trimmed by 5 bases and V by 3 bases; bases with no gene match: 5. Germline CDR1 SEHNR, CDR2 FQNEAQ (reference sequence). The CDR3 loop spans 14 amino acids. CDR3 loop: CASSLGQGINEQYF. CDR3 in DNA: TGTGCCAGCAGCTTGGGACAGGGAATTAACGAGCAGTACTTC.

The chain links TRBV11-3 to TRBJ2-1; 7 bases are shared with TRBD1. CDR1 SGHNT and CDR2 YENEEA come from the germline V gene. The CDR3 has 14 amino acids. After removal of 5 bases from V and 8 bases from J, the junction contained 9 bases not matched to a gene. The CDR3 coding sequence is TGTGCCAGCAGCCCAACCGACAGGGCCCATGAGCAGTTCTTC. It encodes CASSPTDRAHEQFF.

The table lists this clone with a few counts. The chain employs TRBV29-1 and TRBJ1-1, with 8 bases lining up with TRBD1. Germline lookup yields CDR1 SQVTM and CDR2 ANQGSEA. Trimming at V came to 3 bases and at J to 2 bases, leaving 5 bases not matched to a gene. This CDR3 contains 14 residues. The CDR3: CSVDPTGANTEAFF. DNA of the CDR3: TGCAGCGTTGACCCGACAGGGGCTAACACTGAAGCTTTCTTT.

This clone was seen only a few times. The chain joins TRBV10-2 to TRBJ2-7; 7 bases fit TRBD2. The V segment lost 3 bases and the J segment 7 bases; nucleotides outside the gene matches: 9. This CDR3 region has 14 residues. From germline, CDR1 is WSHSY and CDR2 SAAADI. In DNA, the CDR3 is TGCGCCAGCAGTGAAGTGAGGGGAGGGGTGGAGCAGTACTTC. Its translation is CASSEVRGGVEQYF.

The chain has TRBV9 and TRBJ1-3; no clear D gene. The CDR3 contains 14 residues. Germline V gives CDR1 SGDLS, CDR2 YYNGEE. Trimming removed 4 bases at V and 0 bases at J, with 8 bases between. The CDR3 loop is CASSPTYSGNTIYF. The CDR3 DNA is TGTGCCAGCAGCCCCACCTACTCTGGAAACACCATATATTTT. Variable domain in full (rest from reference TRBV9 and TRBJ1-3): DSGVTQTPKHLITATGQRVTLRCSPRSGDLSVYWYQQSLDQGLQFLIQYYNGEERAKGNILERFSAQQFPDLHSELNLSSLELGDSALYFCASSPTYSGNTIYFGEGSWLTVV.

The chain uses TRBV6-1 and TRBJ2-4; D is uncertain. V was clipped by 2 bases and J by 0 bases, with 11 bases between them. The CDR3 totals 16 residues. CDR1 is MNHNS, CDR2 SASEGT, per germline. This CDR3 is CASSELGSQAKNIQYF. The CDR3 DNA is TGTGCCAGCAGTGAACTCGGGTCCCAAGCCAAAAACATTCAGTACTTC.

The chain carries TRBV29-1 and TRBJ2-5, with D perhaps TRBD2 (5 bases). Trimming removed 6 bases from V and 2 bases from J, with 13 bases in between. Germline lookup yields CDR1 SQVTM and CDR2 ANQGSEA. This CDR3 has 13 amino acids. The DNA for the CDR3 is TGCAGCGTCACCCAACTAGTGCAAGAGACCCAGTACTTC. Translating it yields CSVTQLVQETQYF.

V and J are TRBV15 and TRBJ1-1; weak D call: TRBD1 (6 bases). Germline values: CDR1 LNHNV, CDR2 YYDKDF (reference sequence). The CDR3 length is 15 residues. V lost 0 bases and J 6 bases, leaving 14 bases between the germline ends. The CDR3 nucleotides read TGTGCCACCAGCAGAGAAGGTAGGGGGATACCTGAAGCTTTCTTT. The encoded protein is CATSREGRGIPEAFF.

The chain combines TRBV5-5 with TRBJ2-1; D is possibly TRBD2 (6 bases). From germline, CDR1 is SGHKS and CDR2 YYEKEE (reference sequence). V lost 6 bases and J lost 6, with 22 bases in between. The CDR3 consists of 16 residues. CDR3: CASTVDSGRPLNEQFF. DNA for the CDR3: TGTGCCAGCACCGTAGATAGCGGTCGACCCCTCAATGAGCAGTTCTTC. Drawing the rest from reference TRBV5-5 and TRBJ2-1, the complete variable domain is DAGVTQSPTHLIKTRGQQVTLRCSPISGHKSVSWYQQVLGQGPQFIFQYYEKEERGRGNFPDRFSARQFPNYSSELNVNALLLGDSALYLCASTVDSGRPLNEQFFGPGTRLTVL.

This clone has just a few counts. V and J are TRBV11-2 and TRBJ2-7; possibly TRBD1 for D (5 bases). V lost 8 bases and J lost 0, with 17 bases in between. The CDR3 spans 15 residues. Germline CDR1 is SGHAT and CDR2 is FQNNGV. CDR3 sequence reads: CASPPPKGPSYEQYF. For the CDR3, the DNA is TGTGCCAGCCCTCCACCGAAGGGGCCCTCCTACGAGCAGTACTTC.

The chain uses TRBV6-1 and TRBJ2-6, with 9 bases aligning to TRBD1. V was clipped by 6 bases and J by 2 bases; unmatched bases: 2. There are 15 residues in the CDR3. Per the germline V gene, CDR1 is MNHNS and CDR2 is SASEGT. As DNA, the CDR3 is TGTGCCAGCAGAGGGACAGGGACTGGGGCCAACGTCCTGACTTTC. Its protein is CASRGTGTGANVLTF.

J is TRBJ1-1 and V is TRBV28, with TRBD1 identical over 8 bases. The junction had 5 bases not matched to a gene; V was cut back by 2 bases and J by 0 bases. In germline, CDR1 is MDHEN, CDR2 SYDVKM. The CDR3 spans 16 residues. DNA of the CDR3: TGTGCCAGCAGTTTAGCGGCGGACAGGGTGAACACTGAAGCTTTCTTT. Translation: CASSLAADRVNTEAFF.

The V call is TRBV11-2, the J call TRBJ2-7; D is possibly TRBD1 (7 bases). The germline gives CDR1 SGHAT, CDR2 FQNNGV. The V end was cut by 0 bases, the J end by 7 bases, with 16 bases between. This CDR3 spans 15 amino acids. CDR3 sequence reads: CASSLDLRGAGEQYF. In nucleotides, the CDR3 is TGTGCCAGCAGCTTAGATCTCAGGGGGGCCGGTGAGCAGTACTTC.

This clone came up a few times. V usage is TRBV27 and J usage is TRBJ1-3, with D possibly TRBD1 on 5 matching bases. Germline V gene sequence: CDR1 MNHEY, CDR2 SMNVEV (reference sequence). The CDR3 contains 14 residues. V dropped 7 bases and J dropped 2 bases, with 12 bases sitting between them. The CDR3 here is CASKKGVTGNTIYF. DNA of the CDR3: TGTGCCAGCAAAAAAGGGGTTACTGGAAACACCATATATTTT.

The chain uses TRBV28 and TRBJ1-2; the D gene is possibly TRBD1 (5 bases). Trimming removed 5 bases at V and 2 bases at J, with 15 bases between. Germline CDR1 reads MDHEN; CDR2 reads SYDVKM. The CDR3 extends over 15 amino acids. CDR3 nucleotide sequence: TGTGCCAGCAGTAGTCCGGGGGGAGGAAACTATGGCTACACCTTC. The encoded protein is CASSSPGGGNYGYTF.

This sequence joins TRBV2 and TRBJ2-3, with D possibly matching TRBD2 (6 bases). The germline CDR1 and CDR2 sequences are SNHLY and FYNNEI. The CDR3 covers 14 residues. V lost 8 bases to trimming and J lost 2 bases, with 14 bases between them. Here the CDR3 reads CASGEGLPTDTQYF. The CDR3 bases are TGTGCCAGCGGCGAGGGACTCCCCACAGATACGCAGTATTTT.

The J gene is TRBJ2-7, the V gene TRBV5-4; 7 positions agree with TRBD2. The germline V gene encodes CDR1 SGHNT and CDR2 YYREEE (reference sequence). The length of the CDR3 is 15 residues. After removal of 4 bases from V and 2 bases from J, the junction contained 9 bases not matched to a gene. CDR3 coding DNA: TGTGCCAGCAGCGGAAGAGCGGGACGGGCCTACGAGCAGTACTTC. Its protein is CASSGRAGRAYEQYF.

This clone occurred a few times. As DNA, the CDR3 is TGTGCCAGCAGTTATCGGGGGGTGGGGAACATTCAGTACTTC. Amino acid sequence: CASSYRGVGNIQYF. This chain connects TRBV6-1 to TRBJ2-4; 7 positions match TRBD2. The CDR3 loop spans 14 amino acids. V lost 5 bases to trimming and J lost 7 bases; unmatched junction nucleotides: 8. Per the germline V gene, CDR1 is MNHNS and CDR2 is SASEGT.

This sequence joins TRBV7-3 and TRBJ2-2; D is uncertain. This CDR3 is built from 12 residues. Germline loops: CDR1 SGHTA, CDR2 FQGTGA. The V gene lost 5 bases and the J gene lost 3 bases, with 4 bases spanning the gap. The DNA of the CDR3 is TGTGCCAGCAGCCATGACACCGGGGAGCTGTTTTTT. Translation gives CASSHDTGELFF.

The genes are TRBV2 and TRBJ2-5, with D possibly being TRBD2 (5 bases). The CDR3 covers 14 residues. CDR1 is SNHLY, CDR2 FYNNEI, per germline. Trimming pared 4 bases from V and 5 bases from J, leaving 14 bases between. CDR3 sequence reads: CASSVSGGQETQYF. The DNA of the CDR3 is TGTGCCAGCAGTGTGTCCGGCGGGCAGGAGACCCAGTACTTC.

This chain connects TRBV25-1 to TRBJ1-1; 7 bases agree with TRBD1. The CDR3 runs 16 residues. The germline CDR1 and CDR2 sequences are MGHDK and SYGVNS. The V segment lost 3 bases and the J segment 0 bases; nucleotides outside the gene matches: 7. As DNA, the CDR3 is TGTGCCAGCAGTGAGCGCAGACAGGGCTTGAACACTGAAGCTTTCTTT. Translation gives CASSERRQGLNTEAFF.

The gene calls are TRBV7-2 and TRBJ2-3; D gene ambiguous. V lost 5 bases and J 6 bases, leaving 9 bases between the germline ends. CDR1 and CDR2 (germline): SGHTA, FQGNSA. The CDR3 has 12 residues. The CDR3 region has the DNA TGTGCCAGCAGCCCCTATGTGGATACGCAGTATTTT. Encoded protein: CASSPYVDTQYF.

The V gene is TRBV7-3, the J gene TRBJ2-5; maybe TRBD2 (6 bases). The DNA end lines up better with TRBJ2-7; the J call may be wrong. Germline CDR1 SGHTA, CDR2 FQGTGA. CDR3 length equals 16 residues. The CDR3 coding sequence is TGTGCCAGCAGCCCCGAACCTCTAGCGCCCGACTACGAGCAGTACTTC. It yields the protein CASSPEPLAPDYEQYF.